This T cell receptor (beta chain) was documented in a study of T cell responses to AZD1222 COVID-19 vaccine (dated by TCRdb to the early 2020s). In the study overall: A total of roughly 240 trial participants underwent TCR sequencing, of whom around 200 received two doses of AZD1222 and 26 received two doses of the MenACWY control vaccine. Enrollment into the trials was organized by age into subgroups of 18-55, 56-69 and 70-plus years, and those subgroups contained roughly 140, 27 and 60 TCR-sequenced participants, respectively.

Summary of the overall study and its limitations: After two AZD1222 doses, both the breadth and the depth of spike-specific TCRs were significantly higher than at day 0 and than in MenACWY recipients. Reportedly, close to half of the unique spike-specific TCRs recognized epitopes lying outside the regions that are mutated in the B.1.351 and B.1.1.7 variants. No day 14 peak-response samples were available, so repertoires were characterized only after the peak T cell response. In the small 56-69-year group, the increase in depth fell short of significance, most likely because of low power. CD4 TCRs associated with the vaccine covered the entire spike protein, and the dominant responses were in regions 160-218 and 743-854. Conclusions about previously exposed vaccinees are limited, since just a handful of AZD1222 recipients were seropositive for SARS-CoV-2 at baseline. Most participants were white British and females outnumbered males, and the authors suggested that clonal diversity may have been underestimated.

CDR1 and CDR2 (SEHNR, FQNEAQ) derive from the germline V gene (reference sequence). V and J are truncated by 3 bases and 1 base respectively, leaving an intervening sequence of 12 bases. CDR3 length: 15 amino acids, cysteine to phenylalanine. Here the CDR3 DNA is all that survives: 45 bases in frame from base 1. The CDR3 regions of human TCRbeta chains were analyzed by immunosequencing. Per the source publication's procedure: Repertoire TCRs were matched against a reference library of SARS-CoV-2-specific TCRs generated with the MIRA antigen-specificity platform. Breadth was defined as the fraction of unique TCRs that were SARS-CoV-2-associated, and depth was defined as the fraction of total T cells that were SARS-CoV-2-associated. Each spike-specific TCR was assigned to its reactive spike region and to a CD4 or CD8 class using the MIRA data. Log10-transformed breadth and depth values were compared by one-way ANOVA with Sidak's multiple comparisons tests. TCRdb retrieved this table from immuneACCESS and kept in-frame rearrangements only. Not all clones are present; in checked studies, unresolved V genes account for under half, and no reason is known for the remainder. V and J calls and clone size come straight from that table; D and trimming were deduced from the DNA. This sample comprises about 140,000 clones, about 90% of them detected only once. The top ten hold 6.5% to 8% of the sample.

As for this clone: The antigen it recognizes is unknown. No per-base quality is available; no much larger clone lies one base away.

Read against the paper, the sample's time point label means: about 28 days (+/-7) after the second vaccine dose. According to the study, the label for this sample's treatment or condition signals: meningococcal conjugate vaccine given as trial control. Samples from vaccinated people were obtained from the UK trials COV001 and COV002, which included a single-blind randomized controlled phase 2/3 trial of AZD1222 (ChAdOx1 nCoV-19) in healthy adults. For TCRbeta chain sequencing, PBMC samples from trial participants were taken at day 0 and at day 28 after the second dose. The receptor comes from an adult who received the MenACWY meningococcal vaccine as a control. The sample in question was peripheral blood, obtained 28 days after the second dose of the MenACWY control vaccine. The chain joins TRBV7-9 to TRBJ1-1, with the D gene call left open. The sequence in DNA is TGTGCCAGCAGCTTGGCTCTGGCCGAGAACACTGAAGCTTTCTTT. It translates to CASSLALAENTEAFF.